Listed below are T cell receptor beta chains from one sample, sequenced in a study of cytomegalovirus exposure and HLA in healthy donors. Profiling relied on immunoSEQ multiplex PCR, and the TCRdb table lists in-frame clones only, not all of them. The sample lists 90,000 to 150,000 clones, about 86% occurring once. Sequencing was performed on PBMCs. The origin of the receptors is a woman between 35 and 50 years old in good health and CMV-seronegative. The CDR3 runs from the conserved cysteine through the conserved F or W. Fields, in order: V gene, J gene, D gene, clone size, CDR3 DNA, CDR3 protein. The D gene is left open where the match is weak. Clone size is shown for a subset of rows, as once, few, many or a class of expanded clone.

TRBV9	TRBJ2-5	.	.	TGTGCCAGCAGCGTAGGGATTAGGGCGGGTCAAGAGACCCAGTACTTC	CASSVGIRAGQETQYF
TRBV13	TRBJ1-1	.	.	TGTGCCAGCAGCTCCTATAGACGGGTGAACATGAACACTGAAGCTTTCTTT	CASSSYRRVNMNTEAFF
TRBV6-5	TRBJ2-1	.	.	TGTGCCAGCAGTTCGCCGGGAGCTTACTTCAATGAGCAGTTCTTC	CASSSPGAYFNEQFF
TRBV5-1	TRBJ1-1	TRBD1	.	TGCGCCAGCAGCTTGGGACAGGGTAAAGTATCGTCTGAAGCTTTCTTT	CASSLGQGKVSSEAFF
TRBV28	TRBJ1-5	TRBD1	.	TGTGCCAGCAGTATAACAGGGGAAGGGAATCAGCCCCAGCATTTT	CASSITGEGNQPQHF
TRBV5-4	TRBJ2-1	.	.	TGTGCCAGCAGCAGAAGCTCCAATGAGCAGTTCTTC	CASSRSSNEQFF
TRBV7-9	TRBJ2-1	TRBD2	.	TGTGCCAGCAGCTTACAAATGGGCGGGGGGCGGCATGAGCAGTTCTTC	CASSLQMGGGRHEQFF
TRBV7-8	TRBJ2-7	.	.	TGTGCCAGCAGCCGATCCGGGGATTACGAGCAGTACTTC	CASSRSGDYEQYF
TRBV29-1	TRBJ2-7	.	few	TGCAGCGTGACCAGGGGTAGGGGCTACGAGCAGTACTTC	CSVTRGRGYEQYF
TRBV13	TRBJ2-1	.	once	TGTGCCAGCAGCTTACGAGGTAATGAGCAGTTCTTC	CASSLRGNEQFF
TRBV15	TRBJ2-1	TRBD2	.	TGTGCCACCAGCAGAGATCAAGCGGGAGGGATGAATGAGCAGTTCTTC	CATSRDQAGGMNEQFF
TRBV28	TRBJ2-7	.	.	TGTGCCAGCAGTTTATCCGGATCCTGGGGCGAGCAGTACTTC	CASSLSGSWGEQYF
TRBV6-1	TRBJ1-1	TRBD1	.	TGTGCCAGCAGTCCAACCCCGACAGGGTACACTGAAGCTTTCTTT	CASSPTPTGYTEAFF
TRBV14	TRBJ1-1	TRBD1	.	TGTGCCAGCAGCCAAAACACCGGGACAGCGAACACTGAAGCTTTCTTT	CASSQNTGTANTEAFF
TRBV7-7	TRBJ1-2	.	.	TGTGCCAGCAGCCAAACCCCTGGCAGGCGAGATAACTATGGCTACACCTTC	CASSQTPGRRDNYGYTF
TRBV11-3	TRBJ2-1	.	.	TGTGCCAGCAGCTTCCGGAGGGAAAATGAGCAGTTCTTC	CASSFRRENEQFF
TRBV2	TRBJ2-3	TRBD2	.	TGTGCCAGACCTCGGACTAGCGGGTTTTTTGCGTCGCAGTATTTT	CARPRTSGFFASQYF
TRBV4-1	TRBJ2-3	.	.	TGCGCCAGCAGCCGAACAACCGGAGCGGATACGCAGTATTTT	CASSRTTGADTQYF
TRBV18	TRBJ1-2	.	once	TGTGCCAGCTCAGCCACTGGTAATGGTATCTATGGCTACACCTTC	CASSATGNGIYGYTF
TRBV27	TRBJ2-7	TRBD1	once	TGTGCCAGCAGTGGACAGGGACGGTACGAGCAGTACTTC	CASSGQGRYEQYF
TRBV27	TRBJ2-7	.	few	TGTGCCAGTTGGGCATGGGGCGACGAGCAGTACTTC	CASWAWGDEQYF
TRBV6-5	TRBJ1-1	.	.	TGTGCCAGCGGGGGGGGTCGGAACACTGAAGCTTTCTTT	CASGGGRNTEAFF
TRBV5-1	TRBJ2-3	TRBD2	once	TGCGCCAGCAGACGGGCTAGCGGGGGAATGGGAGATACGCAGTATTTT	CASRRASGGMGDTQYF
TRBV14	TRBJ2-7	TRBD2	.	TGTGCCAGCAGCCCTAGCGGGGGACACTACGAGCAGTACTTC	CASSPSGGHYEQYF
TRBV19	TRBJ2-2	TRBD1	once	TGTGCCAGTAGTATAGATGGAACAGGGGCCGGGGAGCTGTTTTTT	CASSIDGTGAGELFF
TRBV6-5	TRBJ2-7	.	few	TGTGCCAGCAGTTACTCGAGAAGGAGGGATTACGAGCAGTACTTC	CASSYSRRRDYEQYF
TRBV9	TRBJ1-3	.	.	TGTGCCAGCAGCGTAGTATCAGGGAGGGACTCTGGAAACACCATATATTTT	CASSVVSGRDSGNTIYF
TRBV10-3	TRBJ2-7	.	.	TGTGCCATCAGTGGAGGGCAGGCCTACGAGCAGTACTTC	CAISGGQAYEQYF
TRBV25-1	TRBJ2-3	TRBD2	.	TGTGCCAGCAGTGAATTCCTAGCGGGGAACACAGATACGCAGTATTTT	CASSEFLAGNTDTQYF
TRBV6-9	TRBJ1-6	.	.	TGTGCCAGCAGTTATGGCGGGGCGGGATATAATTCACCCCTCCACTTT	CASSYGGAGYNSPLHF
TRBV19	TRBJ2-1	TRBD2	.	TGTGCCAGTACCATCGGGCTAGCGGGGTTCCCAGCCAATGAGCAGTTCTTC	CASTIGLAGFPANEQFF
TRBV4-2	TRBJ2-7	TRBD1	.	TGTGCCAGCAGCCATTGGGACAGGGGGCGTCAAGAGCAGTACTTC	CASSHWDRGRQEQYF
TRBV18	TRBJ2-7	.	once	TGTGCCAGCTCACCTCTCGACAGTGAGCAGTACTTC	CASSPLDSEQYF
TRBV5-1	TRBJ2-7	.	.	TGCGCCAGCAGCTCTAGGGGGGGGCAGTCCTACGAGCAGTACTTC	CASSSRGGQSYEQYF
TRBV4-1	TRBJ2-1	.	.	TGCGCCAGCAGCCAAGGAGGTGCTAGCTCCTACAATGAGCAGTTCTTC	CASSQGGASSYNEQFF
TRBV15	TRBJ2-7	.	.	TGTGCCACCAGCAGAGAGGGCATCCGCTACGAGCAGTACTTC	CATSREGIRYEQYF
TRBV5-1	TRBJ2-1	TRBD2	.	TGCGCCAGCAGCTTGTCAATGCCTTATGGGCTAGCGGGCCTCAATGAGCAGTTCTTC	CASSLSMPYGLAGLNEQFF
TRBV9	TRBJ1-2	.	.	TGTGCCAGCAGCGTAGATTTCAAACGGCGGGGCTACACCTTC	CASSVDFKRRGYTF
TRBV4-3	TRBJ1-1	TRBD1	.	TGCGCCAGCAGCCAAGATGAGGACAGGGTAACTGAAGCTTTCTTT	CASSQDEDRVTEAFF
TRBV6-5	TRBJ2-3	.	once	TGTGCCAGCAGAGTAAAACTAGCAAGAGATACGCAGTATTTT	CASRVKLARDTQYF
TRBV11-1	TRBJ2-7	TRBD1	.	TGTGCCAGCAGCTCTCCCGGACAGGGTATGTTGGGCGAGCAGTACTTC	CASSSPGQGMLGEQYF
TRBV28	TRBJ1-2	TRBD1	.	TGTGCCAGCAGTTTATCGGGACAGGGGGGAATCTATGGCTACACCTTC	CASSLSGQGGIYGYTF